This TCR beta chain is from a study of radiation and T cells in renal cell carcinoma. Points on this clone: Its antigen remains unknown.

The method was immunoSEQ multiplex PCR; TCRdb's version includes in-frame clones alone and lacks a portion of them. In the table there are roughly 150,000 clones, about 87% of which are singletons. Germline V gene data show CDR1 as SGHNT and CDR2 as YYREEE (reference sequence). The trim removed 3 bases at V and 0 bases at J, leaving 9 bases unmatched. CDR3 length equals 17 residues. Overall study findings and caveats: From baseline, blood top tumor clonotypes peaked at 2 weeks post-radiation. Pretreatment tumor biopsies were lacking, so baseline clonotypes are unknown.

Indicated time point: baseline pretreatment blood. Treatment here: 15 Gy SBRT to primary tumor, nephrectomy 4 weeks later. After SBRT, blood was collected at 2 and 4 weeks, plus baseline. V is TRBV5-4 and J is TRBJ2-3; 8 bases map to TRBD1. The clonotype was recovered from a woman in her 70s with renal cell carcinoma. The sample was blood, taken from a patient whose treatment included radiotherapy and nephrectomy. CDR3 in amino acids: CASSSGQGPTSTDTQYF. The CDR3 nucleotides read TGTGCCAGCAGCTCCGGACAGGGTCCTACTAGCACAGATACGCAGTATTTT.